Presented here are 4 T cell receptor beta chains from one specimen sequenced in a study of cytomegalovirus exposure and HLA in healthy donors. It was with 60 Vbeta and 13 Jbeta primers that the PCR ran. Here immunoSEQ multiplex PCR was the method, and the copy in TCRdb shows in-frame clones only, minus some. The table includes roughly 120,000 clones, under 80% detected once. The specimen was PBMCs. The source is a woman between 50 and 59 years old in good health and CMV-seropositive.

The chain couples TRBV4-2 to TRBJ1-2; 8 bases map to TRBD1. V was clipped by 0 bases and J by 4 bases; unmatched bases: 7. The germline gives CDR1 LGHNA, CDR2 YNFKEQ. The CDR3 totals 16 residues. As DNA, the CDR3 is TGTGCCAGCAGCCAAGATGATCGACAGGGGTTCTATGGCTACACCTTC. Residues: CASSQDDRQGFYGYTF.

The chain uses TRBV19 and TRBJ2-3, with D perhaps TRBD1 (5 bases). Germline assignment: CDR1 LNHDA and CDR2 SQIVND (reference sequence). Trimming pared 10 bases from V and 2 bases from J, leaving 16 bases between. This CDR3 has 14 amino acids. CDR3 nucleotide sequence: TGTGCCACCTCGCCCCAGGGATACACAGATACGCAGTATTTT. It encodes CATSPQGYTDTQYF.

The chain recombines TRBV11-3 with TRBJ2-1; 7 bases fit TRBD2. CDR1 SGHNT and CDR2 YENEEA come from the germline V gene. V lost 0 bases to trimming and J lost 2 bases; unmatched junction nucleotides: 4. The CDR3 spans 16 residues. CDR3 protein: CASSLDGTTTYNEQFF. CDR3 nucleotide sequence: TGTGCCAGCAGCTTAGACGGGACTACTACCTACAATGAGCAGTTCTTC.

CDR3 nucleotides: TGTGCCAGTACCACCCCCTTTGGGGCTCGGACTGAAGCTTTCTTT. Amino acid sequence: CASTTPFGARTEAFF. The V gene is TRBV19, the J gene TRBJ1-1, with D tentatively TRBD1 (5 bases). Germline CDR1 LNHDA, CDR2 SQIVND (reference sequence). The CDR3 totals 15 residues. The V end lost 7 bases, the J end lost 5 bases, and 20 bases lay between the germline ends. Supplemented by reference TRBV19 and TRBJ1-1, the full variable domain reads DGGITQSPKYLFRKEGQNVTLSCEQNLNHDAMYWYRQDPGQGLRLIYYSQIVNDFQKGDIAEGYSVSREKKESFPLTVTSAQKNPTAFYLCASTTPFGARTEAFFGQGTRLTVV.